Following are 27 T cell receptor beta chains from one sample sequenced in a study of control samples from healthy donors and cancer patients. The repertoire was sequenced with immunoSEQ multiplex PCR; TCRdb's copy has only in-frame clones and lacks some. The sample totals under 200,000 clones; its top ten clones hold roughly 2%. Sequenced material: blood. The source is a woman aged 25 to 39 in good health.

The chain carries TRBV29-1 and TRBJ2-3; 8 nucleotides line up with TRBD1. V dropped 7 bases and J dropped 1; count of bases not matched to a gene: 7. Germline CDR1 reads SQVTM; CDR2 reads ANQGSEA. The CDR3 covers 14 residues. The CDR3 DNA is TGCAGCGCCGAAGGACAGGGACGCACAGATACGCAGTATTTT. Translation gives CSAEGQGRTDTQYF.

The CDR3 DNA reads as TGTGCCATCGCCCCCTCGACTAGCGGAGGAGAGACCCAGTACTTC. Residues: CAIAPSTSGGETQYF. The chain links TRBV10-3 to TRBJ2-5, with 9 bases identical to TRBD2. Germline trimming cut 8 bases from V and 4 bases from J; bases unmatched to any gene: 11. Germline CDR1 ENHRY, CDR2 SYGVKD. The CDR3 loop spans 15 amino acids.

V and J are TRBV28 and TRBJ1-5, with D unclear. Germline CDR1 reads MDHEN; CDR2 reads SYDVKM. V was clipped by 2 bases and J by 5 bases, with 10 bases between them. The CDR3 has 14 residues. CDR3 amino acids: CASSLLPLDQPQHF. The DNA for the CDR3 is TGTGCCAGCAGTTTACTACCCCTTGATCAGCCCCAGCATTTT. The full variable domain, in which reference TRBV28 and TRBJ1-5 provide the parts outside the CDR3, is DVKVTQSSRYLVKRTGEKVFLECVQDMDHENMFWYRQDPGLGLRLIYFSYDVKMKEKGDIPEGYSVSREKKERFSLILESASTNQTSMYLCASSLLPLDQPQHFGDGTRLSIL.

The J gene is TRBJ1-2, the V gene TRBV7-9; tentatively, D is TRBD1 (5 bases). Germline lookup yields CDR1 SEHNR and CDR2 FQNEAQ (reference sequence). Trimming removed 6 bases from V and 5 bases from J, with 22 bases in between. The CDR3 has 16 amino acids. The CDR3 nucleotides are TGTGCCAGCAGGGAAGAGGCTGGGGACGGTGGTTATGGCTACACCTTC. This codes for CASREEAGDGGYGYTF.

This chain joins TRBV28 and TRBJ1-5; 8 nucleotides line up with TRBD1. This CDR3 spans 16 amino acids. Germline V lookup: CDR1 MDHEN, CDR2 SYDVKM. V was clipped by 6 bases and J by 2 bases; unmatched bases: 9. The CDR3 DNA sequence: TGTGCCAGCAGCGGACAGGGTTTCCAGGGCAATCAGCCCCAGCATTTT. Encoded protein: CASSGQGFQGNQPQHF.

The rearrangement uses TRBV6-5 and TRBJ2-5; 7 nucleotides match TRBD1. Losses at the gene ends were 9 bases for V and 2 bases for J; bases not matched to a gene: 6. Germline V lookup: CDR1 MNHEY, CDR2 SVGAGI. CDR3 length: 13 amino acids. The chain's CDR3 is CASEPGQQETQYF. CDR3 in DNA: TGTGCCAGTGAACCGGGACAGCAAGAGACCCAGTACTTC.

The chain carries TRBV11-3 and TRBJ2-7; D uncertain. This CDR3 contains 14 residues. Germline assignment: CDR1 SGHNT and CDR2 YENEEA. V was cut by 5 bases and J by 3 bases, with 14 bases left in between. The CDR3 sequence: CASSQEVGNYEQYF. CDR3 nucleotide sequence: TGTGCCAGCAGCCAAGAAGTGGGGAACTACGAGCAGTACTTC.

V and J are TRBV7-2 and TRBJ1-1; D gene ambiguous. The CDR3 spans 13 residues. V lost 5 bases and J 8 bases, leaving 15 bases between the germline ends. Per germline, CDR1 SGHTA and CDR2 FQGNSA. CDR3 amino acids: CASSTRVVSEAFF. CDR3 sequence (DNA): TGTGCCAGCAGCACCCGGGTTGTCTCGGAAGCTTTCTTT.

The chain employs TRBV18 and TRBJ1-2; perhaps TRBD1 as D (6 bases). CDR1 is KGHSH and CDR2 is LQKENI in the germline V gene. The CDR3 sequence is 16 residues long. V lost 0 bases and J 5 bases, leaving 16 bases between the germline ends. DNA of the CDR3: TGTGCCAGCTCACCACCATCCGGGGGGCTTAATTATGGCTACACCTTC. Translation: CASSPPSGGLNYGYTF.

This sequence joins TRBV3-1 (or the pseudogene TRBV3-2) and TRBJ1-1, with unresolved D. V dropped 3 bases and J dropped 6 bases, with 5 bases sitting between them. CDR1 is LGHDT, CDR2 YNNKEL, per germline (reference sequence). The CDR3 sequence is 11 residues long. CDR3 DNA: TGTGCCAGCAGCCAGACGTCTGAAGCTTTCTTT. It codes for CASSQTSEAFF.

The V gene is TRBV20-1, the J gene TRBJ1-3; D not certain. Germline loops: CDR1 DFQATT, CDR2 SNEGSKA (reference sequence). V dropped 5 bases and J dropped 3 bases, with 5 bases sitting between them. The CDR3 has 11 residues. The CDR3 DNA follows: TGCAGTGCTGTAAATGGAAACACCATATATTTT. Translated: CSAVNGNTIYF.

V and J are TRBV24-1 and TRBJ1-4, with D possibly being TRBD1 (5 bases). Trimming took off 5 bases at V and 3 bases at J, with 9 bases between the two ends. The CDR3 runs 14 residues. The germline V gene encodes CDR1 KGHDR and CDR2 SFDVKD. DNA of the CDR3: TGTGCCACCAGTGCCGGGGGGGCTAATGAAAAACTGTTTTTT. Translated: CATSAGGANEKLFF.

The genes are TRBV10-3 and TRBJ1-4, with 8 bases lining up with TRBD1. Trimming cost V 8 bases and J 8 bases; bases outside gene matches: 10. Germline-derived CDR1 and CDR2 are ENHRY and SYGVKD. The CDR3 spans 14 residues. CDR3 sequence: CAISGQGREEKLFF. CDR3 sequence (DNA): TGTGCCATCTCAGGACAGGGCAGGGAAGAAAAACTGTTTTTT.

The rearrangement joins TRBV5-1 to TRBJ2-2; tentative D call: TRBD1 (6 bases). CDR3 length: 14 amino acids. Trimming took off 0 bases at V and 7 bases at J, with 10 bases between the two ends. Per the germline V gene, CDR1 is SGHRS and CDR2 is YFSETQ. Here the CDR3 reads CASSLAQGDGELFF. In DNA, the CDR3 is TGCGCCAGCAGCTTGGCACAGGGCGACGGGGAGCTGTTTTTT. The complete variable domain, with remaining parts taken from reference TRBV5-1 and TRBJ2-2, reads KAGVTQTPRYLIKTRGQQVTLSCSPISGHRSVSWYQQTPGQGLQFLFEYFSETQRNKGNFPGRFSGRQFSNSRSEMNVSTLELGDSALYLCASSLAQGDGELFFGEGSRLTVL.

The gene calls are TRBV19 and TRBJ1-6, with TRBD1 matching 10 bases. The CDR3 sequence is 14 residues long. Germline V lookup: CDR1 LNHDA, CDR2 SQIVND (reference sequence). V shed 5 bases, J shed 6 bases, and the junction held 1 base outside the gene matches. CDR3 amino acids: CASSRDRGNSPLHF. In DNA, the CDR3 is TGTGCCAGTAGTCGGGACAGGGGTAATTCACCCCTCCACTTT.

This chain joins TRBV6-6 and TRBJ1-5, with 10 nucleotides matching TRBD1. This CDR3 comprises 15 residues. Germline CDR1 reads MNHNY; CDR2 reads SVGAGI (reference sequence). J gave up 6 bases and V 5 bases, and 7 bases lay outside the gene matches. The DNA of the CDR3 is TGTGCCAGCAGTACCGGGACAGGGGAAAGTCAGCCCCAGCATTTT. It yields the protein CASSTGTGESQPQHF.

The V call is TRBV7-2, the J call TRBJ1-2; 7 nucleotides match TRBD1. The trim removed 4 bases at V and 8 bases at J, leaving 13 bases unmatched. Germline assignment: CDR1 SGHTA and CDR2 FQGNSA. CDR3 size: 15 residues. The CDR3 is CASSSLTPRTGGYTF. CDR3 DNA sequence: TGTGCCAGCAGCTCACTTACACCCCGGACAGGCGGCTACACCTTC.

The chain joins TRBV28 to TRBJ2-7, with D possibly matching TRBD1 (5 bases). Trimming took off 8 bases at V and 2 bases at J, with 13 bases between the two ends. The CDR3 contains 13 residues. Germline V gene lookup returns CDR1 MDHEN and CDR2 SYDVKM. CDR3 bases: TGTGCCAGCCTAGACCAAGGGGCCTACGAGCAGTACTTC. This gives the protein CASLDQGAYEQYF. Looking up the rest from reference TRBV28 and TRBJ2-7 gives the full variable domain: DVKVTQSSRYLVKRTGEKVFLECVQDMDHENMFWYRQDPGLGLRLIYFSYDVKMKEKGDIPEGYSVSREKKERFSLILESASTNQTSMYLCASLDQGAYEQYFGPGTRLTVT.

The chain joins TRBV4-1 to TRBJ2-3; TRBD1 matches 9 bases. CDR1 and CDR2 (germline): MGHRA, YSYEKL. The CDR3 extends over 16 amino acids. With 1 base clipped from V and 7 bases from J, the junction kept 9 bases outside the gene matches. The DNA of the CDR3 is TGCGCCAGCAGCCAAGGGGGACAGGGCAGAGGAAATACGCAGTATTTT. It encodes CASSQGGQGRGNTQYF.

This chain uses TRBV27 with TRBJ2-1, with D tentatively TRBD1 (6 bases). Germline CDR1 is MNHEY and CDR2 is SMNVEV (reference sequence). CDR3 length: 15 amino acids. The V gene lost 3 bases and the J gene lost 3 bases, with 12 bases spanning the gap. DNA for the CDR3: TGTGCCAGCAGTTTGGGGGCCTTAGGCTACAATGAGCAGTTCTTC. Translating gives CASSLGALGYNEQFF.

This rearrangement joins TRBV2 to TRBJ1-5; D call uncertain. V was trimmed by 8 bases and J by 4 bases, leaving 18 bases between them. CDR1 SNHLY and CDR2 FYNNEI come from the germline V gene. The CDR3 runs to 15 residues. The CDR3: CASHGRPDTNQPQHF. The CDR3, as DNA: TGTGCCAGCCACGGGAGGCCAGACACTAATCAGCCCCAGCATTTT.

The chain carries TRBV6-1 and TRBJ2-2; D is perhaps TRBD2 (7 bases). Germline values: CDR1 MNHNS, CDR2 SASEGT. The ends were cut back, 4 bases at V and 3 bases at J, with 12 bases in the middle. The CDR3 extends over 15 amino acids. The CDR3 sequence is CASSGGGPYTGELFF. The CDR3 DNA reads TGTGCCAGCAGTGGGGGGGGGCCTTACACCGGGGAGCTGTTTTTT.

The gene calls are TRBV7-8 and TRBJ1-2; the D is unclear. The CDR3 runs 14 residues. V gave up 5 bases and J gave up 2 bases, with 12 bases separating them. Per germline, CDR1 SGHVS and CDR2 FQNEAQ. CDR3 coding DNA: TGTGCCAGCAGCCTCGTTATAGCGAACTATGGCTACACCTTC. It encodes CASSLVIANYGYTF.

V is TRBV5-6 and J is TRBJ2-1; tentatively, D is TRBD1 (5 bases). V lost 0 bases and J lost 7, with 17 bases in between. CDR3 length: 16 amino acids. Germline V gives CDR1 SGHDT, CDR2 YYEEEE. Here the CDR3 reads CASSLGRRAGLNEQFF. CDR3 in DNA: TGTGCCAGCAGCTTGGGTAGAAGGGCAGGGCTAAATGAGCAGTTCTTC.

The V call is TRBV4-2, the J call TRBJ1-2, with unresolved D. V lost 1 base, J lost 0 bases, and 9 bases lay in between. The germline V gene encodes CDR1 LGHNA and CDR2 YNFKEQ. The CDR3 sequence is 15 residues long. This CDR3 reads CASSQGALANYGYTF. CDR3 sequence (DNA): TGTGCCAGCAGCCAAGGCGCACTAGCTAACTATGGCTACACCTTC.

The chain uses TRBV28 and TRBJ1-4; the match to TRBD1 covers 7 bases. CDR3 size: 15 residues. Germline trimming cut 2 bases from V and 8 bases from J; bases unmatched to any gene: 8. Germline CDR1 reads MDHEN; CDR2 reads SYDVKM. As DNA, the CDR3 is TGTGCCAGCAGTTTACGCCGACAGGGCAAGGAAAAACTGTTTTTT. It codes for CASSLRRQGKEKLFF.

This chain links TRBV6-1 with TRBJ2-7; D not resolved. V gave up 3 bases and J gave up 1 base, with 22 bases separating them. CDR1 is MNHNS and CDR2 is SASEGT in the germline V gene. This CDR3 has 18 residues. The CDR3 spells CASSDDTAKLGPSYEQYF. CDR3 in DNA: TGTGCCAGCAGTGACGATACCGCTAAACTGGGCCCTTCCTACGAGCAGTACTTC.